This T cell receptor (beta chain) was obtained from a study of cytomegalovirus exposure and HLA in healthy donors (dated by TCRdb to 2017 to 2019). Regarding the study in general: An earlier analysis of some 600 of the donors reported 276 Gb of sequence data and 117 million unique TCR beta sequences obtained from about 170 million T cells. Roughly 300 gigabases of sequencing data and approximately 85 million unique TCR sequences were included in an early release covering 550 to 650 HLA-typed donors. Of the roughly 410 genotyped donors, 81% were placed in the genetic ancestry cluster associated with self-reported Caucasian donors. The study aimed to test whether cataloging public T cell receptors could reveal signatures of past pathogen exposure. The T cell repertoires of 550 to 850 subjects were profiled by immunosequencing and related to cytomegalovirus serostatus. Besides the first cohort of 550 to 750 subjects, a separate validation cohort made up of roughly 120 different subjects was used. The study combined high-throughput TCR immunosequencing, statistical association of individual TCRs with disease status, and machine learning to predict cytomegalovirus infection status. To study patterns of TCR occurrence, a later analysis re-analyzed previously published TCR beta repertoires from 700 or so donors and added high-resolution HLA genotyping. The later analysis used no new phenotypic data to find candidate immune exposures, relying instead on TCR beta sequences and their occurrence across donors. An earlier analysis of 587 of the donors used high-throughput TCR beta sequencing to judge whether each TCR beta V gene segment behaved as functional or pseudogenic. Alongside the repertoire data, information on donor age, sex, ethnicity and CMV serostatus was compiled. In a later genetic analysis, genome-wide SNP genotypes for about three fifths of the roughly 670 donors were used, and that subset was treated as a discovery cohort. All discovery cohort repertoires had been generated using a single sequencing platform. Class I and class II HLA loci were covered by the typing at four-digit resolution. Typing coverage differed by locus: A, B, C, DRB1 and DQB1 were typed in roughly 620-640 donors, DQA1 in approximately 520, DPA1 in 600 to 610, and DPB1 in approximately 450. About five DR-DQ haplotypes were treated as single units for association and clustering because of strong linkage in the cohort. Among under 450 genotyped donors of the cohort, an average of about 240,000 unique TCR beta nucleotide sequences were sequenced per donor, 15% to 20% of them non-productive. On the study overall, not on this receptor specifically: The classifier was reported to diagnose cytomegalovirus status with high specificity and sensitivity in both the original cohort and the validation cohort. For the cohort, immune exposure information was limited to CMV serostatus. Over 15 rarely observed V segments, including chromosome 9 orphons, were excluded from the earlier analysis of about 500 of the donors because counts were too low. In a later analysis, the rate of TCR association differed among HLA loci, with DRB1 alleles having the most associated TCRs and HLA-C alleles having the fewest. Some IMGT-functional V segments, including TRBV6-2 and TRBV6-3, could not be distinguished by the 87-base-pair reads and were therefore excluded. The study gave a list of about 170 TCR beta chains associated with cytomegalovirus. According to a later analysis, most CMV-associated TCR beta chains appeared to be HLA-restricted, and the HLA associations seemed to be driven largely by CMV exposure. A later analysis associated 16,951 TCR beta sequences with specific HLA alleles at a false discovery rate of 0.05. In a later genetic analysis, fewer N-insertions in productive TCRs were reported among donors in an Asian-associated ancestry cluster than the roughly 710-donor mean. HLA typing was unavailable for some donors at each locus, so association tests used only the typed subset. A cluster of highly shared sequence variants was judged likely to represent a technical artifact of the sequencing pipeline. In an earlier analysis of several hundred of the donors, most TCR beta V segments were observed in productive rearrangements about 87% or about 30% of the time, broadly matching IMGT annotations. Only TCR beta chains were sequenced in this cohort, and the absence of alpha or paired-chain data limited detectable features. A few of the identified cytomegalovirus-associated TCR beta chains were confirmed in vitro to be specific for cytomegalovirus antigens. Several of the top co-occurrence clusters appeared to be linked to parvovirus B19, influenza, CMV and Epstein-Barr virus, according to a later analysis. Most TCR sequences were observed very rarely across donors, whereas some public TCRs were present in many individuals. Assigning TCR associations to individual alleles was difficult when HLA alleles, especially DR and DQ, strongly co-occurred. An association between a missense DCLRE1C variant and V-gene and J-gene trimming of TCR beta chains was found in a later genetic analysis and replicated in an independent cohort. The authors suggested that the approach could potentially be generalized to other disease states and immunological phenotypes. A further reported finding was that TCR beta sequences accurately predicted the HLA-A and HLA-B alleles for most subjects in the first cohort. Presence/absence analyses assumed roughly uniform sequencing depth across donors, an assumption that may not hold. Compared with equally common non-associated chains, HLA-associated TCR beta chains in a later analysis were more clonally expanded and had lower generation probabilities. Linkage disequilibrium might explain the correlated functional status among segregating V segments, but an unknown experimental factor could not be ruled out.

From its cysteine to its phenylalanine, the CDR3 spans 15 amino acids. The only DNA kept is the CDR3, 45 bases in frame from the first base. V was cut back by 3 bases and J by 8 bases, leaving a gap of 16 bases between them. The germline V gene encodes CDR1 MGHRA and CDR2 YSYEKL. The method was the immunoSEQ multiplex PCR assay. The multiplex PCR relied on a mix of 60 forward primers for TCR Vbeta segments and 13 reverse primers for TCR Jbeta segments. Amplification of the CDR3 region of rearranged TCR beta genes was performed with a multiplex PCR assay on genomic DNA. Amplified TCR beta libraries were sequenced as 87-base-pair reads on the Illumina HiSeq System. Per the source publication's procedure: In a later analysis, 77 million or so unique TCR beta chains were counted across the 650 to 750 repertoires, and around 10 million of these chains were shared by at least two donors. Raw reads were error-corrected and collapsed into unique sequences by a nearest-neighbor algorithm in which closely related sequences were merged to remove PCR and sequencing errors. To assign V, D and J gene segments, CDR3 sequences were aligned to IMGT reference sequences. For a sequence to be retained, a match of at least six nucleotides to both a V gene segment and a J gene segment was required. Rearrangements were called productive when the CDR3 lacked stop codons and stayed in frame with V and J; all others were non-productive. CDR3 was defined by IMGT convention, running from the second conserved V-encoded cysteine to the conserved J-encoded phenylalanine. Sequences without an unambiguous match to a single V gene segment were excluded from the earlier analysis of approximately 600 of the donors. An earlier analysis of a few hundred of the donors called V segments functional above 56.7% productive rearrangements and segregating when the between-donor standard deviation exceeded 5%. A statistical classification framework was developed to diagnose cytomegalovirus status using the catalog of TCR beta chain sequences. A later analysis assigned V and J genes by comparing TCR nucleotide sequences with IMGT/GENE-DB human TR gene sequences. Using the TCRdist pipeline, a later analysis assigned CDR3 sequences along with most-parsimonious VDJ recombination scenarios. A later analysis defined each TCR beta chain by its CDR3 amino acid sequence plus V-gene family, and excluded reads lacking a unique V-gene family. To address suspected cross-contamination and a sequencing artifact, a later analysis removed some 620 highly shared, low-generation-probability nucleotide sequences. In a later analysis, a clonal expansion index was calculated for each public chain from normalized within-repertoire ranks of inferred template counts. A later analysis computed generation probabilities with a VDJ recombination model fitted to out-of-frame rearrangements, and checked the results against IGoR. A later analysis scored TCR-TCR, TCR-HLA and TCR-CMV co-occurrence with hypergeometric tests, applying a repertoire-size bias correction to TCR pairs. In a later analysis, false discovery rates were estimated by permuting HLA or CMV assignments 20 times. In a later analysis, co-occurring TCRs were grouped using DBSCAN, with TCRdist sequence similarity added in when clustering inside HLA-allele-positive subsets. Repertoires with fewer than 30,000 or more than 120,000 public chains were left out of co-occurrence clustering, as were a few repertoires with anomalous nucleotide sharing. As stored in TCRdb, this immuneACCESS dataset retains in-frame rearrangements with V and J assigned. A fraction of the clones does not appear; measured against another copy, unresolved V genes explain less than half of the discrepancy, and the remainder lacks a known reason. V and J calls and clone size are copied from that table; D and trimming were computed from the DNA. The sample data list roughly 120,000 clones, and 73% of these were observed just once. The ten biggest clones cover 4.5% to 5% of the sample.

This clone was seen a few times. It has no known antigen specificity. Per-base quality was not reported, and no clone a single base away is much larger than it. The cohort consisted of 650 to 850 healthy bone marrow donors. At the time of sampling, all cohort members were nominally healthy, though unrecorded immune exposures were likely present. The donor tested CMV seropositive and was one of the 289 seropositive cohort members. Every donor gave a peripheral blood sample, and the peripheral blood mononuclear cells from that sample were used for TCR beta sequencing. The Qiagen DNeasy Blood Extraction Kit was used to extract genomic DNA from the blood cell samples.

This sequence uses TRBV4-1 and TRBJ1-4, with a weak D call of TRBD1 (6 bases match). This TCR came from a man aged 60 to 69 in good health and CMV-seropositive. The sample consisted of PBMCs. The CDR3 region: CASSQIAQGPEKLFF. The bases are TGCGCCAGCAGCCAGATTGCACAGGGACCCGAAAAACTGTTTTTT.